The TCR beta chain described here comes from a study of regulatory T cells in long-lasting Graves disease. General observations from the study: TCR diversity in persistent Graves' patients was below that of newly diagnosed ones.

Combining iRepertoire HTBI primers with Arm-PCR of CDR3 regions, the authors built TCR beta libraries. MiXCR, applied by TCRdb to the multiplex PCR reads, yields one record per CDR3 protein. This repertoire shows 580,000 or so distinct CDR3 sequences, 15% to 20% found once; its top ten account for about 12%. With regard to this clonotype: The antigen remains unidentified. One end of the junction does not line up with germline, which may come from a read error.

This CDR3 is 17 amino acids long. The germline V gene encodes CDR1 DFQATT and CDR2 SNEGSKA (reference sequence). Indicated time point: newly diagnosed GD, antithyroid drugs for less than 3 months. The TCR library used RNA extracted from PBMCs. This sample also appeared in a second study, on T cells in Graves' hyperthyroidism and ophthalmopathy.

The sample was peripheral blood mononuclear cells (PBMCs), taken at new diagnosis, from a patient treated with antithyroid drugs. This sequence originates from a man between 18 and 29 years old with Graves disease. The chain couples TRBV20-1 to TRBJ2-5, with TRBD2 identical over 12 bases. The CDR3, as DNA: TGCAGTGCCAGAGCGCTAGCGGGAGGGCCTTGGAAAGAGACCCAGTACTTC. Encoded protein: CSARALAGGPWKETQYF.